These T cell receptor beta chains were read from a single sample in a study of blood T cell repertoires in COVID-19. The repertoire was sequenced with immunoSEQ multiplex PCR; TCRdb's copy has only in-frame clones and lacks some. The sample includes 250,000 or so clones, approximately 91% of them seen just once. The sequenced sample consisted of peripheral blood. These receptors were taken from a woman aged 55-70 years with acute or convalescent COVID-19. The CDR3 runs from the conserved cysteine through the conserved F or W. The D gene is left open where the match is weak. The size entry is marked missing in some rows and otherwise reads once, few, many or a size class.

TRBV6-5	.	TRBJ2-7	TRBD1	CASSLNRGRGTNQYF	TGTGCCAGCAGTTTGAACAGGGGGCGCGGCACGAACCAGTACTTC
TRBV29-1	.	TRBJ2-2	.	CSVEWPGGELFF	TGCAGCGTTGAATGGCCAGGTGGGGAGCTGTTTTTT
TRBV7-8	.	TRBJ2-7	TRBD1	CASSPTGITYEQYF	TGTGCCAGCAGCCCGACAGGGATAACCTACGAGCAGTACTTC
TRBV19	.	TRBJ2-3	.	CASSISWGRDTQYF	TGTGCCAGTAGTATTTCTTGGGGCAGAGATACGCAGTATTTT
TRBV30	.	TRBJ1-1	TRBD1	CAGDRVYTEAFF	TGTGCCGGAGACAGGGTTTACACTGAAGCTTTCTTT
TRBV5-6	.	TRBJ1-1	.	CASSRRPGHMNTEAFF	TGTGCCAGCAGCCGCCGTCCGGGACATATGAACACTGAAGCTTTCTTT
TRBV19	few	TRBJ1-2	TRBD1	CASSIWSGQAPNYGYTF	TGTGCCAGTAGTATCTGGTCGGGACAGGCCCCTAACTATGGCTACACCTTC
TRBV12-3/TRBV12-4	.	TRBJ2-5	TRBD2	CASSFSGRETQYF	TGTGCCAGCAGTTTTAGCGGGAGGGAGACCCAGTACTTC
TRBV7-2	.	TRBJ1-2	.	CASSFDRRSYGYTF	TGTGCCAGCAGCTTCGACAGAAGGTCCTATGGCTACACCTTC
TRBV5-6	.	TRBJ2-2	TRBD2	CASSLVGGGPNGELFF	TGTGCCAGCAGCTTGGTCGGCGGGGGGCCCAACGGGGAGCTGTTTTTT
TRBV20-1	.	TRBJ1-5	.	CSASNPSGVSNQPQHF	TGCAGTGCTAGTAATCCGTCGGGGGTGAGCAATCAGCCCCAGCATTTT
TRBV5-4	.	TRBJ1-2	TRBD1	CASSLAVTGVSGYTF	TGTGCCAGCAGCTTGGCAGTAACAGGGGTGAGTGGCTACACCTTC
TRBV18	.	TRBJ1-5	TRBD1	CASSSGTGLYSNQPQHF	TGTGCCAGCTCTTCCGGGACAGGACTATATAGCAATCAGCCCCAGCATTTT
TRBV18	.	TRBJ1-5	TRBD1	CASSPLGQGTSNQPQHF	TGTGCCAGCTCACCATTAGGACAGGGAACGAGCAATCAGCCCCAGCATTTT
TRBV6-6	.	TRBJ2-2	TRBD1	CATSPGQGGGELFF	TGTGCCACCTCTCCGGGACAGGGAGGCGGGGAGCTGTTTTTT
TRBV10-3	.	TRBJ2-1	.	CAISGNLGTLNEQFF	TGTGCCATCAGTGGGAACCTCGGGACTCTCAATGAGCAGTTCTTC
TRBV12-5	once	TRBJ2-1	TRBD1	CASGSSGTGAEQFF	TGTGCTAGTGGTTCCTCCGGGACAGGGGCTGAGCAGTTCTTC
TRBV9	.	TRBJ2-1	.	CASSGQGNEQFF	TGTGCCAGCAGCGGGCAGGGAAATGAGCAGTTCTTC
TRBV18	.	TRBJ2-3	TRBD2	CASSHSGGATDTQYF	TGTGCCAGCTCACATAGCGGGGGGGCCACAGATACGCAGTATTTT
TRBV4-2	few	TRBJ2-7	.	CASSQETGTSEQYF	TGTGCCAGCAGCCAAGAGACAGGAACTAGCGAGCAGTACTTC
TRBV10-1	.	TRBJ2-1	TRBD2	CASSESSVWTSNNNEQFF	TGCGCCAGCAGTGAGTCGTCCGTTTGGACTAGTAACAACAATGAGCAGTTCTTC
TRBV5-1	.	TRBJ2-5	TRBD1	CASSFSSDREETQYF	TGCGCCAGCAGCTTCAGCTCCGACAGGGAAGAGACCCAGTACTTC
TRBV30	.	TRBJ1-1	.	CAWSDSTNTEAFF	TGTGCCTGGAGTGACAGCACGAACACTGAAGCTTTCTTT
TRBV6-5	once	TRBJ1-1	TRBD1	CASTRQGSTEAFF	TGTGCCAGCACTCGACAGGGGTCCACTGAAGCTTTCTTT
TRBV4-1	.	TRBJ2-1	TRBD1	CASSQGQGSGNEQFF	TGCGCCAGCAGCCAAGGACAGGGGTCCGGCAATGAGCAGTTCTTC
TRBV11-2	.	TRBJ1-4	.	CASSTSGLGAGEKLFF	TGTGCCAGCAGCACCAGTGGTTTGGGGGCTGGTGAAAAACTGTTTTTT
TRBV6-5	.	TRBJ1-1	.	CASGTLGNTEAFF	TGTGCCAGCGGTACCCTAGGGAACACTGAAGCTTTCTTT
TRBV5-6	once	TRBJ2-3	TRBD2	CASSFRTSGWTDTQYF	TGTGCCAGCAGCTTCCGGACTAGCGGGTGGACAGATACGCAGTATTTT
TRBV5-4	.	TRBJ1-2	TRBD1	CASSDQQGPDYGYTF	TGTGCCAGCAGCGACCAACAGGGGCCGGACTATGGCTACACCTTC
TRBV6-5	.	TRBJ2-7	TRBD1	CASRRQGGYEQYF	TGTGCCAGCAGGAGACAGGGCGGCTACGAGCAGTACTTC
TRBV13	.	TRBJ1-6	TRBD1	CASSPSGTGGLDSPLHF	TGTGCCAGCAGTCCTTCCGGGACAGGGGGTCTGGATTCACCCCTCCACTTT
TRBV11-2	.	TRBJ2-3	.	CASRKGSSGWYF	TGTGCCAGCAGAAAGGGGTCCAGCGGGTGGTATTTT
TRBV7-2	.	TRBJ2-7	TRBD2	CASSLDATSGSEQYF	TGTGCCAGCAGCTTAGATGCGACTAGCGGGAGCGAGCAGTACTTC
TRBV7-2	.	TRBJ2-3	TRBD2	CASSLRRGVSTDTQYF	TGTGCCAGCAGCTTAAGGCGGGGGGTCAGCACAGATACGCAGTATTTT
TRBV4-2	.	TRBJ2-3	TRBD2	CASGTSGITDTQYF	TGTGCCAGCGGGACTAGCGGGATCACAGATACGCAGTATTTT
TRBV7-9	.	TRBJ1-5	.	CASSLSSVSNQPQHF	TGTGCCAGCAGCTTATCGTCAGTTAGCAATCAGCCCCAGCATTTT
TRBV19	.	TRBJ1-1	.	CASSGLLMNTEAFF	TGTGCCAGTAGCGGACTACTAATGAACACTGAAGCTTTCTTT
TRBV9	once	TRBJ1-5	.	CASSSGVGDQPQHF	TGTGCCAGCAGTTCAGGGGTTGGCGATCAGCCCCAGCATTTT
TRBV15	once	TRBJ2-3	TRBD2	CATSNRLAGWGSTDTQYF	TGTGCCACCAGCAACCGACTAGCGGGGTGGGGAAGCACAGATACGCAGTATTTT
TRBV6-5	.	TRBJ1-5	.	CASSFQVNQPQHF	TGTGCCAGCAGTTTTCAGGTTAATCAGCCCCAGCATTTT
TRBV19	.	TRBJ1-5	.	CASSLGQSSQPQHF	TGTGCCAGTAGTTTAGGACAGAGCAGTCAGCCCCAGCATTTT
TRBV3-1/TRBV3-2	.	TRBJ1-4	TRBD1	CASSPWTGTATNEKLFF	TGTGCCAGCAGCCCATGGACAGGGACGGCAACTAATGAAAAACTGTTTTTT
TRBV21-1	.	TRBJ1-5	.	CASSCESNQPQHF	TGTGCCAGCAGCTGCGAGAGCAATCAGCCCCAGCATTTT
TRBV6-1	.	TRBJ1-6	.	CASSDPGHNSPLHF	TGTGCCAGCAGTGATCCAGGGCATAATTCACCCCTCCACTTT
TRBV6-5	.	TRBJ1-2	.	CAVGRGSYGYTF	TGTGCCGTTGGGAGGGGCTCCTATGGCTACACCTTC
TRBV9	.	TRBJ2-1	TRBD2	CASSVGTSGSNEQFF	TGTGCCAGCAGCGTAGGGACTAGCGGGTCAAATGAGCAGTTCTTC
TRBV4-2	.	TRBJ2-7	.	CASSQGREGYEQYF	TGTGCCAGCAGCCAAGGTCGGGAAGGGTACGAGCAGTACTTC
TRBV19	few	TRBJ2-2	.	CASKLHSNTGELFF	TGTGCCAGTAAGTTGCACAGTAACACCGGGGAGCTGTTTTTT
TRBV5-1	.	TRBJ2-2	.	CASSLWGENTGELFF	TGCGCCAGCAGCTTGTGGGGGGAGAACACCGGGGAGCTGTTTTTT
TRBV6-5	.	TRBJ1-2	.	CASSFYIGGNYGYTF	TGTGCCAGCAGTTTCTACATCGGCGGTAACTATGGCTACACCTTC
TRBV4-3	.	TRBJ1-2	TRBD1	CASSQRRTGGSHGYTF	TGCGCCAGCAGCCAACGTCGGACAGGGGGCTCTCATGGCTACACCTTC
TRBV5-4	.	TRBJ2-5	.	CASSLRGGVGETQYF	TGTGCCAGCAGCCTCCGTGGCGGGGTGGGGGAGACCCAGTACTTC
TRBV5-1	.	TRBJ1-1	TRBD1	CASSLYLGTANTEAFF	TGCGCCAGCAGCTTATACCTAGGGACAGCGAACACTGAAGCTTTCTTT
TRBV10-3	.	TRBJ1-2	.	CAISGLTGFANYGYTF	TGTGCCATCAGTGGGCTGACAGGTTTCGCTAACTATGGCTACACCTTC